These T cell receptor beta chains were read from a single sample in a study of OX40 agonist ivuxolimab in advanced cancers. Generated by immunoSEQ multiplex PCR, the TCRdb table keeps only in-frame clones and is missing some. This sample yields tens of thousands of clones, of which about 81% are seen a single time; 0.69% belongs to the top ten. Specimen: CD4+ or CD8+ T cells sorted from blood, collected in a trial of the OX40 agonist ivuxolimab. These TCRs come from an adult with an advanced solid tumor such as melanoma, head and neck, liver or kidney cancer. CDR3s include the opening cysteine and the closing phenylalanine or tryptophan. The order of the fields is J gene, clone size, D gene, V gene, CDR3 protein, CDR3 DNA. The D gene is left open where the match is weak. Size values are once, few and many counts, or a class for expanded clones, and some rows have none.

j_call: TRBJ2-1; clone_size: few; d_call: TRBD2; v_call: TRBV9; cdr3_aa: CASSPVSGGYYNEQFF; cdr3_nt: TGTGCCAGCAGCCCTGTCAGCGGGGGATACTACAATGAGCAGTTCTTC
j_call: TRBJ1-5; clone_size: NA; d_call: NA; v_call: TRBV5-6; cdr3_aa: CASSLGPSANQPQHF; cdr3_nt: TGTGCCAGCAGCTTGGGCCCCTCTGCCAATCAGCCCCAGCATTTT
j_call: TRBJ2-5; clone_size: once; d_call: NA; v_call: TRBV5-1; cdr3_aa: CASSPGPDETQYF; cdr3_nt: TGCGCCAGCAGCCCCGGTCCGGACGAGACCCAGTACTTC
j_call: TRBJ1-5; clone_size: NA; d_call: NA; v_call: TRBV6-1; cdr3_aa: CASSGQEGVYQPQHF; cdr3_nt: TGTGCCAGCAGTGGCCAAGAAGGGGTATATCAGCCCCAGCATTTT
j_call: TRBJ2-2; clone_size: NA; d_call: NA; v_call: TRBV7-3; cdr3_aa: CASSPEVGRVNTGELFF; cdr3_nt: TGTGCCAGCAGCCCTGAGGTGGGACGGGTGAACACCGGGGAGCTGTTTTTT
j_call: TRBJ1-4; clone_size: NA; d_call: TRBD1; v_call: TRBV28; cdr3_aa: CASRPTGGSGKLFF; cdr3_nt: TGTGCCAGCAGACCTACAGGGGGGAGTGGAAAACTGTTTTTT
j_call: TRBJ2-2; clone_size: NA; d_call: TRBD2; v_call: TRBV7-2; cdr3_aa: CASSPGGDTGELFF; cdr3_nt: TGTGCCAGCAGCCCGGGGGGGGACACCGGGGAGCTGTTTTTT
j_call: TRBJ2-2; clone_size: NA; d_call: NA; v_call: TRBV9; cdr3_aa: CASSVGPGNTGELFF; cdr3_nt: TGTGCCAGCAGCGTAGGGCCAGGTAACACCGGGGAGCTGTTTTTT
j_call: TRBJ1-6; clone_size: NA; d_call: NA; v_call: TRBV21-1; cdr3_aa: CASSKSQQGNSPLHF; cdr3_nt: TGTGCCAGCAGCAAATCTCAACAGGGGAATTCACCCCTCCACTTT
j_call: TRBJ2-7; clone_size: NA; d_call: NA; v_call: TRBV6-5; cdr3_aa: CASSRTAYYEQYF; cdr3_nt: TGTGCCAGCAGTCGGACAGCTTACTACGAGCAGTACTTC
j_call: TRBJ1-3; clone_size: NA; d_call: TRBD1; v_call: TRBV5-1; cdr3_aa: CASSPTGDPSSGNTIYF; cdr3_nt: TGCGCCAGCAGCCCTACAGGGGACCCGTCGTCTGGAAACACCATATATTTT
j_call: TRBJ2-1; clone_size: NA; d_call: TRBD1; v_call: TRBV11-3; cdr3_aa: CASSWGTGAYNEQFF; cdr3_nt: TGTGCCAGCAGCTGGGGGACAGGGGCCTACAATGAGCAGTTCTTC
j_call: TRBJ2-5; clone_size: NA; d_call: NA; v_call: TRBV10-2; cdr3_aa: CASSEISQETQYF; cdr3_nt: TGCGCCAGCAGTGAAATTAGCCAAGAGACCCAGTACTTC
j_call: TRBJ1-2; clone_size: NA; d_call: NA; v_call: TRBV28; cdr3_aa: CATNLRGPYGYTF; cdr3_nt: TGTGCCACAAACCTCAGGGGCCCCTATGGCTACACCTTC
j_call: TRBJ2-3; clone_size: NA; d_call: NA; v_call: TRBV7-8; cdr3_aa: CASSARTDTQYF; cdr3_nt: TGTGCCAGCAGCGCCCGCACAGATACGCAGTATTTT
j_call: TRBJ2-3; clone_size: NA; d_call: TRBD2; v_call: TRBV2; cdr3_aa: CASSGGWGGTDTQYF; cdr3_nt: TGTGCCAGCAGTGGGGGCTGGGGGGGGACAGATACGCAGTATTTT
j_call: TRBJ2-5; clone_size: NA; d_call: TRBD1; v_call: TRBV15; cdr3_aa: CATSRRTGGVETQYF; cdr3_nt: TGTGCCACCAGCAGAAGGACAGGGGGGGTAGAGACCCAGTACTTC
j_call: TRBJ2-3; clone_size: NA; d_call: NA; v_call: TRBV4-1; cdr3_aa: CASSQVPGAITDTQYF; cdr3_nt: TGCGCCAGCAGCCAAGTCCCGGGGGCGATCACAGATACGCAGTATTTT
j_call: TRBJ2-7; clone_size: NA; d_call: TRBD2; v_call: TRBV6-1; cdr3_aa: CASILGLAYEQYF; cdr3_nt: TGTGCCAGCATCCTGGGACTAGCCTACGAGCAGTACTTC
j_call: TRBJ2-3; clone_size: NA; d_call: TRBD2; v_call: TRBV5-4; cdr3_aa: CASSLGLAGGQDTQYF; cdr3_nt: TGTGCCAGCAGCTTGGGACTAGCGGGGGGGCAAGATACGCAGTATTTT
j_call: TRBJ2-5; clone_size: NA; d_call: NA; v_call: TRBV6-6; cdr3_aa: CASSYLGESGETQYF; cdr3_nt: TGTGCCAGCAGTTACTTGGGGGAATCGGGTGAGACCCAGTACTTC
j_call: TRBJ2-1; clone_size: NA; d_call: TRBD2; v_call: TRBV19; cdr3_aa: CASSDLLAGNYNEQFF; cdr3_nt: TGTGCCAGTAGCGACCTACTAGCGGGGAACTACAATGAGCAGTTCTTC
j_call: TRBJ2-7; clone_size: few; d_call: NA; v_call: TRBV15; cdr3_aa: CATSRAGPYEQYF; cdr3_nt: TGTGCCACCAGCAGAGCAGGTCCCTACGAGCAGTACTTC
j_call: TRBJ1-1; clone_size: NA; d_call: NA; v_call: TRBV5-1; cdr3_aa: CASSGGGWGTEAFF; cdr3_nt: TGCGCCAGCAGCGGGGGGGGCTGGGGGACTGAAGCTTTCTTT
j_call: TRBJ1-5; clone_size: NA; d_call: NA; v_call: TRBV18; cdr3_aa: CASSPLFGGSNQPQHF; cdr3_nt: TGTGCCAGCTCACCACTTTTCGGCGGGAGCAATCAGCCCCAGCATTTT
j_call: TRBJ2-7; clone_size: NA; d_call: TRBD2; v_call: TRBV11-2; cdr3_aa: CASSLRLAGAHGEQYF; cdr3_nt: TGTGCCAGCAGCTTAAGACTAGCGGGGGCCCACGGCGAGCAGTACTTC
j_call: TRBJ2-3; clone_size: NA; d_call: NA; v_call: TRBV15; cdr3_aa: CATSRETGSMGDTQYF; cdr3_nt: TGTGCCACCAGCAGAGAGACAGGTAGTATGGGAGATACGCAGTATTTT
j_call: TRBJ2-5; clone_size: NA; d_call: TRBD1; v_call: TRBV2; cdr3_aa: CASSTTGTGAETQYF; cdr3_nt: TGTGCCAGCAGTACAACCGGGACAGGGGCAGAGACCCAGTACTTC
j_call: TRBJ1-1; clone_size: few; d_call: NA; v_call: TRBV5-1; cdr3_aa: CASSPRSLDTEAFF; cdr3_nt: TGCGCCAGCAGCCCCAGGTCCTTAGACACTGAAGCTTTCTTT
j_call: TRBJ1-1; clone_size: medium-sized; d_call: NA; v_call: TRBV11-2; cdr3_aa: CASSFGQTAFF; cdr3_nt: TGTGCCAGCAGCTTCGGACAGACAGCTTTCTTT